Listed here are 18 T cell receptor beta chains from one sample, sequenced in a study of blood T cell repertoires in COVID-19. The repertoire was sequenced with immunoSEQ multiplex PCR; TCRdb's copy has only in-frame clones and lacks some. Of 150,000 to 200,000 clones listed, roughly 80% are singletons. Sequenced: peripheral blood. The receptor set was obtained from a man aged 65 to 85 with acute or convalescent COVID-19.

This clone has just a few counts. The chain's CDR3 is CASSMGGMAQETQYF. For the CDR3, the DNA is TGTGCCAGTAGTATGGGCGGGATGGCCCAAGAGACCCAGTACTTC. V is TRBV19 and J is TRBJ2-5; TRBD2 might be the D (6 bases). Per germline, CDR1 LNHDA and CDR2 SQIVND (reference sequence). The CDR3 has 15 amino acids. V lost 3 bases and J lost 1, with 12 bases in between.

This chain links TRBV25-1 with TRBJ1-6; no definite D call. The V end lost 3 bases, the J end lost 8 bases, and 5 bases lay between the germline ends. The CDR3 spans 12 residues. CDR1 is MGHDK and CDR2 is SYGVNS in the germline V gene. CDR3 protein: CASSDSYSPLHF. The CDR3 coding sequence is TGTGCCAGCAGTGATTCCTATTCACCCCTCCACTTT.

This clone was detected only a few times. The CDR3 region has the DNA TGTGCCACTTCAGACAGGAACTCCTACGAGCAGTACTTC. Its translation is CATSDRNSYEQYF. The chain employs TRBV15 and TRBJ2-7; TRBD1 is a possible D gene (6 bases). This CDR3 is 13 amino acids long. In germline, CDR1 is LNHNV, CDR2 YYDKDF (reference sequence). The ends were cut back, 9 bases at V and 0 bases at J, with 12 bases in the middle.

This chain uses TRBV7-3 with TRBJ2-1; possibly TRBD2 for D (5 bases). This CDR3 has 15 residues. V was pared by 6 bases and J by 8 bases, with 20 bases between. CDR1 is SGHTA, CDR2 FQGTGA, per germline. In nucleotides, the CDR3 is TGTGCCAGCAGTCCAAACCGGGATAGAACCCATGAGCAGTTCTTC. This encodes CASSPNRDRTHEQFF.

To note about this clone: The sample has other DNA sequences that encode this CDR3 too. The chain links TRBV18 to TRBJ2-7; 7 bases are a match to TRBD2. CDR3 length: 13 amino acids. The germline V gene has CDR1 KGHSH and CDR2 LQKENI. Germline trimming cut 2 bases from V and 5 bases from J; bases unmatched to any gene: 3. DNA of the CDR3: TGTGCCAGCTCACCAGGGGGGGGAGACGAGCAGTACTTC. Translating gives CASSPGGGDEQYF.

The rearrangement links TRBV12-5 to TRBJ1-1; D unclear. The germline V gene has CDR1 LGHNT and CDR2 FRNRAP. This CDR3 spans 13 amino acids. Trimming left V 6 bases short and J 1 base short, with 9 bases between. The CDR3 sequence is CASGNRGNTEAFF. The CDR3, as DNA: TGTGCTAGTGGGAATCGGGGGAACACTGAAGCTTTCTTT.

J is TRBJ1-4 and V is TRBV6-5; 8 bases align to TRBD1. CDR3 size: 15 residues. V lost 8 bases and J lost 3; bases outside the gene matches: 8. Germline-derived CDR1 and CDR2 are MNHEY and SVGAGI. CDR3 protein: CASHGQGASNEKLFF. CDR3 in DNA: TGTGCCAGCCATGGACAGGGCGCGTCTAATGAAAAACTGTTTTTT.

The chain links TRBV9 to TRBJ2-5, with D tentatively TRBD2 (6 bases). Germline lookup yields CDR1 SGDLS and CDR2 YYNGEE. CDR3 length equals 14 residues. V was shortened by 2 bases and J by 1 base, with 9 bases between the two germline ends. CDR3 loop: CASSVGGPQETQYF. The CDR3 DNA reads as TGTGCCAGCAGCGTCGGAGGGCCCCAAGAGACCCAGTACTTC.

The CDR3: CASSANRGNGNTIYF. In nucleotides, the CDR3 is TGTGCCAGCAGCGCTAACAGGGGGAATGGAAACACCATATATTTT. The genes are TRBV9 and TRBJ1-3; 8 nucleotides agree with TRBD1. V lost 3 bases, J lost 3 bases, and 5 bases stayed unmatched. The CDR3 consists of 15 residues. CDR1 is SGDLS and CDR2 is YYNGEE in the germline V gene.

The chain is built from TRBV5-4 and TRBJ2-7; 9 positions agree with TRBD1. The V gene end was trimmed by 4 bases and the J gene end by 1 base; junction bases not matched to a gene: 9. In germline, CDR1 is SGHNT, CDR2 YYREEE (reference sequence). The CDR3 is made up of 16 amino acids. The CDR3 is CASSRGTTGGSYEQYF. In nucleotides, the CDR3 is TGTGCCAGCAGCCGAGGAACGACAGGGGGTTCCTACGAGCAGTACTTC.

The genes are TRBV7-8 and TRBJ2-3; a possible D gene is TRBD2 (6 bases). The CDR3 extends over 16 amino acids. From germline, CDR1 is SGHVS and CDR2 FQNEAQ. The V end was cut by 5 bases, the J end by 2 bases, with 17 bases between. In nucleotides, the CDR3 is TGTGCCAGCAGCATTCTTTCCGGGACTCACACAGATACGCAGTATTTT. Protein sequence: CASSILSGTHTDTQYF.

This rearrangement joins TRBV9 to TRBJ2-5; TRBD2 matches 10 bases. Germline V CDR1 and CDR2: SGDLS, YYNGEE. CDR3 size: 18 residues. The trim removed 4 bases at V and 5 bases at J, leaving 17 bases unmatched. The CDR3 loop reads CASSRAPSGSGRQETQYF. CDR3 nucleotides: TGTGCCAGCAGCCGAGCCCCTAGCGGGAGTGGTCGTCAGGAGACCCAGTACTTC.

Here the CDR3 DNA reads TGCGCCAGCAGTCAATCGGGAGGAGGACCCAGGGAAAAACTGTTTTTT. Amino acids: CASSQSGGGPREKLFF. This chain connects TRBV23-1 to TRBJ1-4, with D hard to call. TRBV23-1 is treated as an ORF (open reading frame) with a function not yet certain. The V end lost 0 bases, the J end lost 8 bases, and 16 bases lay between the germline ends. The CDR3 loop spans 16 amino acids.

CDR3 loop: CATSGGAGAIYEQYF. DNA of the CDR3: TGTGCCACCAGTGGGGGCGCGGGAGCGATCTACGAGCAGTACTTC. The chain recombines TRBV24-1 with TRBJ2-7, with TRBD2 matching 7 bases. The V gene's germline CDR1 is KGHDR and CDR2 SFDVKD. The CDR3 has 15 amino acids. V lost 5 bases and J lost 3; bases outside the gene matches: 9.

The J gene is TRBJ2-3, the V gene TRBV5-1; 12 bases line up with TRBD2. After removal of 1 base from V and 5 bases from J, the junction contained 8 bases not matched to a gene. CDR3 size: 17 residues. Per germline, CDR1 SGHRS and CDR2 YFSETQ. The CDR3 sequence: CASSLMASGRAGDTQYF. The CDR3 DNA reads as TGCGCCAGCAGCTTGATGGCTAGCGGGAGGGCTGGAGATACGCAGTATTTT.

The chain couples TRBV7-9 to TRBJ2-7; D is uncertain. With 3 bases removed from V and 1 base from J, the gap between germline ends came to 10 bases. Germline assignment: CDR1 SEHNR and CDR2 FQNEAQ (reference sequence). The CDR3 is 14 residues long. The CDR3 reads CASSFEGGSYEQYF. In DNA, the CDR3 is TGTGCCAGCAGCTTCGAAGGCGGATCCTACGAGCAGTACTTC. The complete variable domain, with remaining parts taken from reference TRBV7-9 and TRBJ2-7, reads DTGVSQNPRHKITKRGQNVTFRCDPISEHNRLYWYRQTLGQGPEFLTYFQNEAQLEKSRLLSDRFSAERPKGSFSTLEIQRTEQGDSAMYLCASSFEGGSYEQYFGPGTRLTVT.

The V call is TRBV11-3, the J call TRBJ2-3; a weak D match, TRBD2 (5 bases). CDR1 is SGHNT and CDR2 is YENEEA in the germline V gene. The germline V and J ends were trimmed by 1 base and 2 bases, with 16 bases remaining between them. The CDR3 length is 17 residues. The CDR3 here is CASSLVPGVINTDTQYF. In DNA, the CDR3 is TGTGCCAGCAGCTTAGTTCCCGGGGTCATAAACACAGATACGCAGTATTTT.

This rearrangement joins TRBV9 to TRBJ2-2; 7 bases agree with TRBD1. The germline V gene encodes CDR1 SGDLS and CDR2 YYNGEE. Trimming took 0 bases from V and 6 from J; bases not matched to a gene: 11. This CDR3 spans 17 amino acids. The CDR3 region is CASSVALRAGGAGELFF. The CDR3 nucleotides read TGTGCCAGCAGCGTAGCTTTGAGGGCAGGGGGAGCCGGGGAGCTGTTTTTT.